This is a list of T cell receptor beta chains from one sample in a study of cytomegalovirus exposure and HLA in healthy donors. Libraries were prepared by immunoSEQ multiplex PCR; TCRdb keeps only in-frame clonotypes and omits some of them. Of tens of thousands of clones detected, about 66% appear once; the ten largest clones hold 4% to 5%. The sample was PBMCs. The receptor source for this set is a man between 60 and 75 years old in good health and CMV-seropositive. Both conserved end residues are part of each CDR3. Each record gives: D gene, J gene, V gene, CDR3 length, clone size, CDR3 DNA, CDR3 protein. A D gene is named only where the DNA matches it firmly. The size entry is marked missing in some rows and otherwise reads once, few, many or a size class.

TRBD1,TRBJ1-2,TRBV5-4,17,NA,TGTGCCAGCAGCTTAACCTCGGGACAGGGGGCGCAGGGTGGCTACACCTTC,CASSLTSGQGAQGGYTF
TRBD1,TRBJ2-3,TRBV10-1,16,once,TGCGCCAGCTCCCGGGACAGGGGGCGTCCCCAGGATACGCAGTATTTT,CASSRDRGRPQDTQYF
NA,TRBJ2-7,TRBV20-1,11,NA,TGCAATGAGAAGTCGGCCTACGAGCAGTACTTC,CNEKSAYEQYF
NA,TRBJ2-7,TRBV6-1,13,few,TGTGCCAGCAGTGGCGCCAGGCCGTACGAGCAGTACTTC,CASSGARPYEQYF
NA,TRBJ2-5,TRBV28,12,once,TGTGCCAGCAGCTCCCCGGTAGAGACCCAGTACTTC,CASSSPVETQYF
NA,TRBJ2-4,TRBV21-1,17,NA,TGTGCCAGCAGCAAAAATTTGAAGGGGACAGGGGCGTCCATTCAGTACTTC,CASSKNLKGTGASIQYF
NA,TRBJ2-1,TRBV19,15,NA,TGTGCCAGTAGTATAAGGAGGGACCGCTACAATGAGCAGTTCTTC,CASSIRRDRYNEQFF
NA,TRBJ2-5,TRBV7-9,16,NA,TGTGCCAGCAGCTCCCGGGATTTCCACCCCCAAGAGACCCAGTACTTC,CASSSRDFHPQETQYF
NA,TRBJ2-1,TRBV7-8,13,NA,TGTGCCAGCAGCACCCCGACAGTTAATGAGCAGTTCTTC,CASSTPTVNEQFF
NA,TRBJ2-2,TRBV5-4,13,few,TGTGCCAGCAGCTTGGAAAGCGCCGGGGAGCTGTTTTTT,CASSLESAGELFF
TRBD1,TRBJ1-2,TRBV27,15,NA,TGTGCCAGCAGTCCCCTTGGACAGGGAGGATATGACTACACCTTC,CASSPLGQGGYDYTF
TRBD2,TRBJ2-7,TRBV5-6,15,few,TGTGCCAGCAGCTGGACTAGCGGGGCCCCCTACGAGCAGTACTTC,CASSWTSGAPYEQYF
NA,TRBJ1-1,TRBV5-1,12,NA,TGCGCCAGCAGCGGCGACAACCCTGAAGCTTTCTTT,CASSGDNPEAFF
NA,TRBJ2-1,TRBV14,15,NA,TGTGCCAGCAGCCACTCTGGACTCCCCTACAATGAGCAGTTCTTC,CASSHSGLPYNEQFF
TRBD2,TRBJ2-1,TRBV6-5,12,NA,TGTGCCAGCAGGGGACTAGCTCTTGAGCAGTTCTTC,CASRGLALEQFF
NA,TRBJ1-1,TRBV5-6,13,few,TGTGCCAGCAGCTTGACAGTGAACACTGAAGCTTTCTTT,CASSLTVNTEAFF
TRBD1,TRBJ1-2,TRBV7-9,16,NA,TGTTCCAGCAGCTCTAGTAAGACCGGGACAGGGTTTGGCTACACCTTC,CSSSSSKTGTGFGYTF
TRBD2,TRBJ2-3,TRBV28,19,NA,TGTGCCAGCAGTCCACTCCCGGGACTAGCGGGAGGGCGCACAGATACGCAGTATTTT,CASSPLPGLAGGRTDTQYF
TRBD2,TRBJ2-2,TRBV19,16,few,TGTGCCAGTAGTATACTCGGGACTAGATACACCGGGGAGCTGTTTTTT,CASSILGTRYTGELFF
NA,TRBJ1-1,TRBV19,12,few,TGTGCCAGTAGGTGGGAGGGGTGTGAAGCTTTCTTT,CASRWEGCEAFF
TRBD1,TRBJ2-5,TRBV5-6,13,NA,TGTGCCAGCAGCCGGACAGGCGGAGAGACCCAGTACTTC,CASSRTGGETQYF
NA,TRBJ2-2,TRBV7-3,13,NA,TGTGCCAGCAGCCTTCTACGCACCGGGGAGCTGTTTTTT,CASSLLRTGELFF
NA,TRBJ2-5,TRBV7-2,14,few,TGTGCCAGCAGCTTATTAATAGCGTTGGAGACCCAGTACTTC,CASSLLIALETQYF
TRBD1,TRBJ2-7,TRBV7-7,13,NA,TGTGCTAGCAGCCCGGACAGGGGACAAGAGCAGTACTTC,CASSPDRGQEQYF
TRBD1,TRBJ2-1,TRBV2,11,NA,TGTGCCAGCAGTACGGACAGGCGTCAGTTCTTC,CASSTDRRQFF
NA,TRBJ2-7,TRBV19,13,once,TGTGCCAGTAGAAACAAGGGGCAGGGCGAGCAGTACTTC,CASRNKGQGEQYF
NA,TRBJ2-2,TRBV7-6,13,few,TGTGCCAGCAGCTTCGGGGACACCGGGGAGCTGTTTTTT,CASSFGDTGELFF
NA,TRBJ2-7,TRBV30,15,NA,TGTGCCGGAGGAGGGGGCGCCCACCTAGGGGACGAGCAGTACTTC,CAGGGGAHLGDEQYF
TRBD1,TRBJ2-5,TRBV15,15,NA,TGTGCCACCAGCAGGGAGGGACAGGCTGGGGAGACCCAGTACTTC,CATSREGQAGETQYF
TRBD1,TRBJ1-4,TRBV6-1,14,few,TGTGCCAGTACCGGGACAGTTACTAATGAAAAACTGTTTTTT,CASTGTVTNEKLFF
NA,TRBJ2-7,TRBV11-2,12,NA,TGTGCCAGCAGCCGGAACAGGGTCGAGCAGTACTTC,CASSRNRVEQYF
TRBD1,TRBJ2-3,TRBV6-1,15,NA,TGTGCCAGCAGCGAACTAGGACAGGGGAAAGATACGCAGTATTTT,CASSELGQGKDTQYF
NA,TRBJ2-1,TRBV7-9,14,once,TGTGCCAGCAGCCACCAGGGCCTAAACAATGAGCAGTTCTTC,CASSHQGLNNEQFF
TRBD1,TRBJ2-5,TRBV28,15,few,TGTGCCAGCAGGAAACAGGGGTCCCATGTGGAGACCCAGTACTTC,CASRKQGSHVETQYF
NA,TRBJ2-3,TRBV6-5,14,NA,TGTGCCAGCAGTTGGAGCTCAAGCACAGATACGCAGTATTTT,CASSWSSSTDTQYF
NA,TRBJ2-3,TRBV4-3,14,NA,TGCGCCAGCAGCCGCGCCCGGTCGGCAGATACGCAGTATTTT,CASSRARSADTQYF
TRBD1,TRBJ2-3,TRBV7-6,18,NA,TGTGCCAGCAGCTTAGCGGAACTCCCGGGACAGGGAAGAGATACGCAGTATTTT,CASSLAELPGQGRDTQYF
NA,TRBJ2-2,TRBV7-6,15,NA,TGTGCCAGCAGCCGCCGAGGAGGGCCTTCCGGGGAGCTGTTTTTT,CASSRRGGPSGELFF
TRBD1,TRBJ1-5,TRBV2,15,NA,TGTGCCAGCAGTACCCAGGGGGGAAGCAATCAGCCCCAGCATTTT,CASSTQGGSNQPQHF
NA,TRBJ1-1,TRBV6-5,13,few,TGTGCCAGCAGTTACAGGGGGAACACTGAAGCTTTCTTT,CASSYRGNTEAFF
NA,TRBJ2-1,TRBV10-3,16,NA,TGTGCCATCAGAAGCGCGGGCCGCAACTCCTACAATGAGCAGTTCTTC,CAIRSAGRNSYNEQFF
TRBD1,TRBJ1-2,TRBV14,14,few,TGTGCCAGCAGCCAAAGGACAGGGAACCGTGGCTACACCTTC,CASSQRTGNRGYTF
NA,TRBJ1-2,TRBV28,14,NA,TGTGCCAGCAGTTCAACAGCTATTAACTATGGCTACACCTTC,CASSSTAINYGYTF
NA,TRBJ1-1,TRBV30,10,NA,TGTGCCTTCGGGGGGGGTGAAGCTTTCTTT,CAFGGGEAFF
TRBD1,TRBJ1-2,TRBV5-1,15,NA,TGCGCCAGCAGCTCCACAGGGGATGGGAACTATGGCTACACCTTC,CASSSTGDGNYGYTF
TRBD2,TRBJ2-1,TRBV9,20,NA,TGTGCCAGCAGCGTGAGGGAACTAGCGGGGGGGCTGAATGGTCTCAATGAGCAGTTCTTC,CASSVRELAGGLNGLNEQFF
NA,TRBJ2-2,TRBV6-6,14,NA,TGTGCCAGCAGTTCACAGGGGAGGTCCGGGGAGCTGTTTTTT,CASSSQGRSGELFF
TRBD1,TRBJ2-3,TRBV11-2,14,NA,TGTGCCAGCACTTCAGGGGGCGGGACGGATACGCAGTATTTT,CASTSGGGTDTQYF
NA,TRBJ2-4,TRBV2,14,NA,TGTGCCAGCAGTGTACGGGGTCCTGGGAACATTCAGTACTTC,CASSVRGPGNIQYF
TRBD1,TRBJ2-7,TRBV7-9,14,NA,TGTGCCAGCAGCTTGACAGGGAGCTCCTACGAGCAGTACTTC,CASSLTGSSYEQYF
NA,TRBJ2-7,TRBV19,16,NA,TGTGCCAGTAGTATCGTCGGGGGTGCGTCCCCATACGAGCAGTACTTC,CASSIVGGASPYEQYF
TRBD1,TRBJ2-1,TRBV5-5,16,NA,TGTGCCAGCAGCTTGACAGGGGGCTTAAACCTCAATGAGCAGTTCTTC,CASSLTGGLNLNEQFF
NA,TRBJ2-1,TRBV10-1,12,NA,TGCGCCAGCAGTGAGTCCAGGGATGAGCAGTTCTTC,CASSESRDEQFF
TRBD1,TRBJ1-2,TRBV11-2,15,NA,TGTGCCAGCAGCTTAGCGGGACAGGGGGCCTATGGCTACACCTTC,CASSLAGQGAYGYTF